What follows is one T cell receptor (beta chain) and its context. The target of this receptor is not known. Nothing much larger sits one base from this clone, and base qualities are not available. This sample is part of a study of CD4 T cell repertoires in COVID-19 (TCRdb year 2021). Context from the whole study: For cross-reactivity analysis, CFSE-low cells were expanded with IL-2 for about 9 days and were then relabeled and restimulated with spike proteins from other coronaviruses. Naturally processed CD4+ T cell responses to SARS-CoV-2 spike and nucleoprotein were characterized in COVID-19-recovered individuals, and clonal composition was assessed by TCR Vbeta sequencing. TCR Vbeta repertoire analysis of SARS-CoV-2-reactive T cells was conducted at the subset level in a few recovered individuals. The research as a whole found: Between roughly 6 and 26% of SARS-CoV-2 clonotypes were also detected in SARS-CoV and/or HKU1 spike-stimulated secondary cultures, consistent with cross-reactivity. Several of the most expanded SARS-CoV-2-reactive clonotypes were found to be shared between two or all three memory subsets, suggesting intraclonal diversification.

Uncultured memory T cell samples were subjected to sequencing directly after ex vivo isolation. From peripheral blood mononuclear cells, the researchers isolated CD4+ total memory, central memory, effector memory and circulating T follicular helper cells. The library was generated by the immunoSEQ multiplex PCR assay. In the original analysis: To quantify how much the repertoires of different subsets overlapped, the Chao-Jaccard similarity index was used along with counts of shared clonotypes. The immuneACCESS repertoire file appears here via TCRdb, limited to in-frame rearrangements. These files lack a portion of the clones; in checked studies, under half of the deficit traces to unresolved V genes, and the cause of the others is not known. That table gives V, J and clone size, and the DNA gave D and trimming. The sample table holds about 24,000 clones, of which about 93% were seen once. Clones ranked in the top ten supply about 0.66% of the sample.

V is cut back by 5 bases and J by 4 bases, with 7 bases in the junction unmatched. Including the terminal cysteine and phenylalanine, the CDR3 comprises 14 residues. The sequence is cut down to CDR3 DNA, 42 bases in frame from base 1. Per the germline V gene, SGHAT is the CDR1 and FQNNGV is the CDR2. The sample in question was circulating follicular helper CD4+ T cells (cTfh) from blood, obtained before the COVID-19 pandemic. In light of the paper, this sample's cell subset or site label describes: circulating T follicular helper cells. The chain was built from TRBV11-2 and TRBJ1-1, with 7 bases matching TRBD1. This TCR was sampled from a human donor who had COVID-19. The DNA sequence reads TGTGCCAGCAGCGTAACGACAGGGCTCACTGAAGCTTTCTTT. It is translated as CASSVTTGLTEAFF.